The clone carrying this T cell receptor (beta chain) was detected once. Its specificity is not known. These data belong to a study of cytomegalovirus exposure and HLA in healthy donors. Overall study context: Unique TCRs from HLA-typed donors, about 85 million of them, were held in an early data release.

Every donor was a healthy person donating bone marrow. With 60 Vbeta and 13 Jbeta primers, the PCR was carried out. Assay: immunoSEQ multiplex PCR; the TCRdb copy retains only in-frame clones and omits some. The sample consists of some 200,000 clones, around 85% of them appearing once. The germline V gene encodes CDR1 MNHNS and CDR2 SASEGT. The trim removed 7 bases at V and 4 bases at J, leaving 7 bases unmatched. The length of the CDR3 is 15 residues. The study's findings and limits: Prediction of most subjects' HLA-A and HLA-B alleles by TCR beta sequences was reportedly accurate. In a later analysis, a missense DCLRE1C variant was linked to TCR beta V- and J-gene trimming.

The rearrangement joins TRBV6-1 to TRBJ2-1; 10 positions match TRBD2. Sequencing was done on a sample of PBMCs. The receptor's source is a girl aged 2 to 9 in good health and CMV-seronegative. This CDR3 reads CASKALAGVYNEQFF. The CDR3 DNA reads TGTGCCAGCAAGGCTCTAGCGGGGGTATACAATGAGCAGTTCTTC.